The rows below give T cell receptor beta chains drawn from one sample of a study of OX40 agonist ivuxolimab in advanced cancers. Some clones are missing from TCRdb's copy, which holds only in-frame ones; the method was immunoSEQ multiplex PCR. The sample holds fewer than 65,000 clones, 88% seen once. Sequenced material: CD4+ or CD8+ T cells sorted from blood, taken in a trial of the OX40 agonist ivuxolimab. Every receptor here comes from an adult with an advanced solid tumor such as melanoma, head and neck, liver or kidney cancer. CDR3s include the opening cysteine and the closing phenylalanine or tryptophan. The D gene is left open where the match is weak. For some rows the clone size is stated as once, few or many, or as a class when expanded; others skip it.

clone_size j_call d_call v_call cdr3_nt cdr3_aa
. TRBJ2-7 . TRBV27 TGTGCCAGCAGTTTTTCGGGCTGGAGAGGTGAGCAGTACTTC CASSFSGWRGEQYF
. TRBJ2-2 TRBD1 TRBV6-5 TGTGCCAGCAGTTACTGGGGACAGGGGGCAACCGGGGAGCTGTTTTTT CASSYWGQGATGELFF
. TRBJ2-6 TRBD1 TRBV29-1 TGCAGCGTCAGGGGGGAGGACAGGGGGACCTCTGGGGCCAACGTCCTGACTTTC CSVRGEDRGTSGANVLTF
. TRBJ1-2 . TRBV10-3 TGTGCCATCAGTGAGTCGACAAACTATGGCTACACCTTC CAISESTNYGYTF
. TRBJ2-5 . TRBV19 TGTGCCAGTAGTATTAAAGGAACACGGAAAGAGACCCAGTACTTC CASSIKGTRKETQYF
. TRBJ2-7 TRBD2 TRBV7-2 TGTGCCAGCACCCTAGCGGGAGGGGGGTACGAGCAGTACTTC CASTLAGGGYEQYF
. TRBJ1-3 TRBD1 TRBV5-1 TGCGCCAGCAGTAGACAGGGGACTATTGGAAACACCATATATTTT CASSRQGTIGNTIYF
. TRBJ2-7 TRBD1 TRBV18 TGTGCCAGCTCACCAAGTTTCGCGTCAAGACAGGGGGGCGAGCAGTACTTC CASSPSFASRQGGEQYF
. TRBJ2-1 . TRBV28 TGTGCCAGCAGGAACTGGGGGATTGGTGAGCAGTTCTTC CASRNWGIGEQFF
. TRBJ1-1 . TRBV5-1 TGCGCCAGCAGCCACCCTGGGGGGACTGAAGCTTTCTTT CASSHPGGTEAFF
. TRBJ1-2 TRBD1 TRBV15 TGTGCCACCAATCCGGACAGGGGTCCCTATGGCTACACCTTC CATNPDRGPYGYTF
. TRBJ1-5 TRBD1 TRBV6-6 TGTGCCAGCAGCACAACAGGGGCTCAGCCCCAGCATTTT CASSTTGAQPQHF
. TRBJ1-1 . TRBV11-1 TGTGCCAGCAGCTTATTGACGGTTGAAGCTTTCTTT CASSLLTVEAFF
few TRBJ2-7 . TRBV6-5 TGTGCCAGCAAGGCCTACGAGCAGTACTTC CASKAYEQYF
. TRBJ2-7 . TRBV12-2 TGTGCAAGTCGCTTAGGACAGGACAGGGAGCAGTACTTC CASRLGQDREQYF
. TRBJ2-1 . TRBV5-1 TGCGCCAGCAGTTCGTCCGGGGTATCCTACAATGAGCAGTTCTTC CASSSSGVSYNEQFF
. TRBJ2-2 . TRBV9 TGTGCCAGCAGCGTAGCTGGGAGCTCAACCGGGGAGCTGTTTTTT CASSVAGSSTGELFF
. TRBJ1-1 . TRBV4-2 TGTGCCAGCAGCCAAGATGGGGTGAACACTGAAGCTTTCTTT CASSQDGVNTEAFF
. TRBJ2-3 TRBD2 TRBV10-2 TGCGCCAGCAGCGATGGGACTAGCGGGTACACAGATACGCAGTATTTT CASSDGTSGYTDTQYF